This section outlines one T cell receptor (beta chain) sequence together with its context. Its antigen is unidentified. The data belong to a study of T cell repertoires in ileal Crohn's disease. Study-level information: About half of patients got postoperative therapy: under twelve thiopurines, 18 anti-TNF.

Study results and caveats: Compared with CD4 T cells, sorted CD8 cells carried more expanded clones.

Measured with immunoSEQ multiplex PCR; TCRdb has only the in-frame clones, and not every one. The repertoire holds more than 11,000 clones, with about 70% as singletons. Sequencing was performed on ileal tissue. The sequence derives from an adult with Crohn's disease.

CDR3 residues: CASSLYLGVGNTIYF. The CDR3 nucleotides read TGTGCCAGCAGTTTATACCTCGGAGTTGGAAACACCATATATTTT. The chain combines TRBV27 with TRBJ1-3; D is unclear. Trimming removed 1 base at V and 3 bases at J, with 10 bases between. The CDR3 spans 15 residues. Germline CDR1 is MNHEY and CDR2 is SMNVEV (reference sequence).